Below are 23 T cell receptor beta chains sequenced from a single sample in a study of cytomegalovirus exposure and HLA in healthy donors. Sequencing used immunoSEQ multiplex PCR; TCRdb keeps in-frame clones, though not all of them. The table lists 160,000 or so clones, about 88% of them singletons. The material sequenced was PBMCs. The receptors were gathered from a man aged 18 to 30 in good health and CMV-seronegative.

The CDR3 coding sequence is TGTGCCAGCCAAAACCTTTCGACAGACAATGAGCAGTTCTTC. It codes for CASQNLSTDNEQFF. The rearrangement links TRBV18 to TRBJ2-1, with D possibly TRBD1 on 5 matching bases. V lost 8 bases and J 5 bases, leaving 16 bases between the germline ends. The CDR3 length is 14 residues. Germline V gene data show CDR1 as KGHSH and CDR2 as LQKENI.

This clone appeared once. The chain employs TRBV6-6 and TRBJ2-4, with 7 bases matching TRBD1. CDR1 is MNHNY, CDR2 SVGAGI, per germline (reference sequence). CDR3 length equals 15 residues. Trimming cost V 6 bases and J 3 bases; bases outside gene matches: 8. CDR3 in DNA: TGTGCCAGCAGCGCTGCCGGGACAGACAAAAACATTCAGTACTTC. Translation gives CASSAAGTDKNIQYF.

The J gene is TRBJ1-4, the V gene TRBV13; no clear D gene. Trimming shortened V by 5 bases and J by 1 base, and 8 bases separated the two germline ends. This CDR3 comprises 14 residues. Per germline, CDR1 PRHDT and CDR2 FYEKMQ (reference sequence). CDR3 sequence reads: CASSRVGTNEKLFF. CDR3 nucleotides: TGTGCCAGCAGCCGGGTTGGAACTAATGAAAAACTGTTTTTT.

The chain is built from TRBV27 and TRBJ2-1, with D unresolved. The V gene lost 3 bases and the J gene lost 6 bases, with 9 bases spanning the gap. The CDR3 length is 13 residues. CDR1 MNHEY and CDR2 SMNVEV come from the germline V gene (reference sequence). The CDR3 is CASSFSGRNEQFF. The CDR3 DNA sequence: TGTGCCAGCAGTTTTTCAGGTCGCAATGAGCAGTTCTTC.

The rearrangement joins TRBV28 to TRBJ1-5; 12 nucleotides agree with TRBD1. Per the germline V gene, CDR1 is MDHEN and CDR2 is SYDVKM. The V segment lost 2 bases and the J segment 1 base; nucleotides outside the gene matches: 6. The CDR3 spans 18 residues. The CDR3 loop is CASSLGGQGARSNQPQHF. The DNA for the CDR3 is TGTGCCAGCAGTTTAGGGGGACAGGGGGCGCGGAGCAATCAGCCCCAGCATTTT. Full variable domain (rest looked up from reference TRBV28 and TRBJ1-5): DVKVTQSSRYLVKRTGEKVFLECVQDMDHENMFWYRQDPGLGLRLIYFSYDVKMKEKGDIPEGYSVSREKKERFSLILESASTNQTSMYLCASSLGGQGARSNQPQHFGDGTRLSIL.

V usage is TRBV5-6 and J usage is TRBJ1-4; 7 bases match TRBD1. The germline CDR1 and CDR2 sequences are SGHDT and YYEEEE. Losses at the gene ends were 2 bases for V and 0 bases for J; bases not matched to a gene: 1. This CDR3 region has 15 residues. This CDR3 is CASSLGTATNEKLFF. The CDR3 region has the DNA TGTGCCAGCAGCTTAGGGACAGCAACTAATGAAAAACTGTTTTTT.

The V call is TRBV9, the J call TRBJ2-5, with TRBD2 matching 7 bases. The CDR3 runs 15 residues. Per germline, CDR1 SGDLS and CDR2 YYNGEE. After removal of 4 bases from V and 3 bases from J, the junction contained 9 bases not matched to a gene. The CDR3 sequence is CASSPRLAVKETQYF. CDR3 in DNA: TGTGCCAGCAGCCCCCGTCTAGCGGTGAAAGAGACCCAGTACTTC. Using reference TRBV9 and TRBJ2-5 for the parts outside the CDR3, the full variable domain is DSGVTQTPKHLITATGQRVTLRCSPRSGDLSVYWYQQSLDQGLQFLIQYYNGEERAKGNILERFSAQQFPDLHSELNLSSLELGDSALYFCASSPRLAVKETQYFGPGTRLLVL.

This clone was recorded only once. The chain employs TRBV6-5 and TRBJ1-4, with D unclear. V dropped 4 bases and J dropped 7 bases, with 16 bases sitting between them. From germline, CDR1 is MNHEY and CDR2 SVGAGI. This CDR3 comprises 15 residues. The CDR3 spells CASSFQATRGEKLFF. The CDR3 bases are TGTGCCAGCAGTTTCCAGGCTACTCGGGGTGAAAAACTGTTTTTT.

This rearrangement joins TRBV6-5 to TRBJ2-7, with D maybe TRBD1 (6 bases). V was clipped by 0 bases and J by 6 bases, with 9 bases between them. Germline V lookup: CDR1 MNHEY, CDR2 SVGAGI. The CDR3 has 13 amino acids. The CDR3 nucleotides read TGTGCCAGCAGTTACTCGTCAGGGGTCGAGCAGTACTTC. Residues: CASSYSSGVEQYF.

This chain uses TRBV7-6 with TRBJ2-7; 7 bases are a match to TRBD2. Losses at the gene ends were 0 bases for V and 2 bases for J; bases not matched to a gene: 4. The CDR3 runs 15 residues. The germline gives CDR1 SGHVS, CDR2 FNYEAQ. CDR3 in amino acids: CASSLAGGSTYEQYF. CDR3 bases: TGTGCCAGCAGCTTAGCGGGAGGGTCCACCTACGAGCAGTACTTC.

V gene TRBV10-3 combines with J gene TRBJ1-1; TRBD1 is a possible D gene (6 bases). Germline V gene data show CDR1 as ENHRY and CDR2 as SYGVKD. The length of the CDR3 is 14 residues. Trimming shortened V by 6 bases and J by 6 bases, and 17 bases separated the two germline ends. CDR3 region: CAISGITGRAEAFF. DNA for the CDR3: TGTGCCATCAGCGGTATCACAGGGAGGGCTGAAGCTTTCTTT.

The chain is built from TRBV11-2 and TRBJ2-3; D gene unclear. Germline loops: CDR1 SGHAT, CDR2 FQNNGV. This CDR3 comprises 16 residues. Deletions cut 1 base from V and 0 bases from J, with 11 bases between. The CDR3 protein is CASSLGEVPSTDTQYF. DNA for the CDR3: TGTGCCAGCAGCTTAGGTGAGGTGCCTAGCACAGATACGCAGTATTTT.

The chain carries TRBV18 and TRBJ2-7; D might be TRBD2 (6 bases). This CDR3 is built from 12 residues. The germline V gene encodes CDR1 KGHSH and CDR2 LQKENI. Trimming cost V 3 bases and J 10 bases, with 13 bases left between them. CDR3 residues: CASSPPRGFQYV. DNA for the CDR3: TGTGCCAGCTCACCCCCGCGGGGTTTCCAGTACGTC.

This clone was observed once. The V gene is TRBV27, the J gene TRBJ2-7; 8 positions match TRBD1. Trimming removed 3 bases from V and 4 bases from J; junction bases left unmatched: 8. Per germline, CDR1 MNHEY and CDR2 SMNVEV (reference sequence). The CDR3 length is 15 residues. CDR3 loop: CASSFITGDRYEQYF. The CDR3 nucleotides read TGTGCCAGCAGTTTTATAACGGGGGACAGGTACGAGCAGTACTTC.

CDR3 sequence reads: CASSRGSSYNEQFF. Written as DNA, the CDR3 is TGTGCCAGCAGTCGGGGGAGCTCCTACAATGAGCAGTTCTTC. The chain employs TRBV6-5 and TRBJ2-1, with D possibly being TRBD2 (6 bases). From germline, CDR1 is MNHEY and CDR2 SVGAGI. The CDR3 is 14 residues long. Trimming left V 5 bases short and J 0 bases short, with 8 bases between.

This clone was picked up one time. This chain joins TRBV5-6 and TRBJ2-1; 12 bases line up with TRBD2. V shed 1 base and J 5 bases; nucleotides not matched to a gene: 1. The CDR3 has 15 amino acids. CDR1 is SGHDT and CDR2 is YYEEEE in the germline V gene. DNA for the CDR3: TGTGCCAGCAGCTTGTGGACTAGCGGGAACAATGAGCAGTTCTTC. As protein: CASSLWTSGNNEQFF.

This clone has just one count. The chain employs TRBV2 and TRBJ2-2; D gene uncertain. The CDR3 is made up of 15 amino acids. CDR1 is SNHLY and CDR2 is FYNNEI in the germline V gene. The ends were cut back, 4 bases at V and 1 base at J, with 10 bases in the middle. CDR3 coding DNA: TGTGCCAGCAGTGGCTTGCGTAAGAACACCGGGGAGCTGTTTTTT. Protein sequence: CASSGLRKNTGELFF.

The V and J genes are TRBV27 and TRBJ2-5, with D perhaps matching TRBD2 (6 bases). The V gene's germline CDR1 is MNHEY and CDR2 SMNVEV (reference sequence). This CDR3 has 13 amino acids. The V end was cut by 1 base, the J end by 4 bases, with 7 bases between. In nucleotides, the CDR3 is TGTGCCAGCAGTTTATACGGGGGAGAGACCCAGTACTTC. It translates to CASSLYGGETQYF.

The chain is built from TRBV10-3 and TRBJ1-6; 7 bases are a match to TRBD1. This CDR3 has 15 amino acids. Germline values: CDR1 ENHRY, CDR2 SYGVKD. V gave up 0 bases and J gave up 10 bases; unmatched junction bases: 6. The CDR3 DNA is TGTGCCATCAGTGAGTCCGGACAGGAGTACTCACCCCTCCACTTT. This gives the protein CAISESGQEYSPLHF.

This chain connects TRBV27 to TRBJ1-3; 8 bases align to TRBD1. The CDR3 runs to 16 residues. Germline V gene lookup returns CDR1 MNHEY and CDR2 SMNVEV (reference sequence). V shed 5 bases, J shed 1 base, and the junction held 7 bases outside the gene matches. CDR3 amino acids: CASSPRTGWSGNTIYF. The CDR3 DNA reads TGTGCCAGCAGTCCTCGGACAGGGTGGTCTGGAAACACCATATATTTT.

This clone has more than one count but fewer than ten. The V call is TRBV2, the J call TRBJ1-1; no reliable D call. The CDR3 contains 14 residues. The germline V and J ends were trimmed by 2 bases and 3 bases, with 10 bases remaining between them. The germline CDR1 and CDR2 sequences are SNHLY and FYNNEI. The CDR3 bases are TGTGCCAGCAGTGAAATGTACATCGACACTGAAGCTTTCTTT. Translating gives CASSEMYIDTEAFF.

This clone occurred a few times. In the same sample, other DNA sequences code for this CDR3. The chain employs TRBV27 and TRBJ1-1; a weak D match, TRBD1 (5 bases). Trimming stripped 2 bases from V and 1 base from J, with 5 bases between. This CDR3 is 13 amino acids long. Germline-derived CDR1 and CDR2 are MNHEY and SMNVEV (reference sequence). CDR3: CASSLQGNTEAFF. The CDR3 coding sequence is TGTGCCAGCAGTTTACAGGGGAACACTGAAGCTTTCTTT.

V is TRBV6-1 and J is TRBJ1-2; 7 nucleotides match TRBD1. Germline CDR1 is MNHNS and CDR2 is SASEGT. The CDR3 length is 16 residues. Trimming removed 3 bases from V and 2 bases from J; junction bases left unmatched: 9. CDR3 in amino acids: CASSEFPGGNNYGYTF. As DNA, the CDR3 is TGTGCCAGCAGTGAGTTTCCAGGGGGAAACAACTATGGCTACACCTTC.